The TCR beta chain described here comes from a study of shared clonotypes between healthy human individuals. V was trimmed by 0 bases and J by 1 base, leaving 15 bases between them. The CDR3 consists of 17 residues. Germline loops: CDR1 SGHNT, CDR2 YENEEA. The naive CD8 subset, CD45RO-negative cells positively selected for CCR7, excluded terminally differentiated effector memory CD45RA+ cells. The table came from immunoSEQ multiplex PCR; TCRdb's copy has only in-frame clones and leaves some out. The sample includes about 550,000 clones, 95% to 96% seen only once; the top ten take less than 0.13%. Sequenced input: naive CD8+ T cells sorted from blood. The clonotype comes from a woman between 25 and 40 years old in good health. The chain couples TRBV11-3 to TRBJ2-5, with D tentatively TRBD1 (7 bases). CDR3 protein: CASSLDAAGGPQETQYF. CDR3 DNA: TGTGCCAGCAGCTTAGATGCGGCAGGGGGGCCCCAAGAGACCCAGTACTTC.